What follows describes a single T cell receptor (beta chain). As yet, its antigen is unknown. This CDR3 has 15 residues. The V gene lost 4 bases and the J gene lost 4 bases, with 15 bases spanning the gap. Per the germline V gene, CDR1 is SGHRS and CDR2 is YFSETQ. This record comes from a study of CD8+ T cells in alopecia areata. Across the study: Treated patients took oral tofacitinib at 5 to 10 mg twice daily. The drug, tofacitinib, lasted 6 to 18 months, followed by 6 months off drug.

Treatment defined: oral pan-JAK inhibitor, 5-10 mg twice daily. Both peripheral blood and punch biopsies of lesional scalp skin were obtained from patients who had alopecia areata. Once RNA had been extracted, it was reverse transcribed into cDNA to act as the sequencing template. TCRdb's copy holds only in-frame clones and misses some; the assay was immunoSEQ multiplex PCR. The sample has some 210,000 clones, approximately 70% seen once; the top ten hold 1% to 1.5%. Study results and caveats: Clonality was higher in lesional than normal scalp, especially in alopecia totalis/universalis.

This sequence originates from a human donor with alopecia areata. The chain carries TRBV5-1 and TRBJ2-1; D may be TRBD2 (6 bases). Material: CD4+ T cells sorted from blood, obtained at week 44, from a patient treated with tofacitinib. CDR3 nucleotide sequence: TGCGCCAGCAGCCCCCTCGCGGGGAGATACAATGAGCAGTTCTTC. It codes for CASSPLAGRYNEQFF.